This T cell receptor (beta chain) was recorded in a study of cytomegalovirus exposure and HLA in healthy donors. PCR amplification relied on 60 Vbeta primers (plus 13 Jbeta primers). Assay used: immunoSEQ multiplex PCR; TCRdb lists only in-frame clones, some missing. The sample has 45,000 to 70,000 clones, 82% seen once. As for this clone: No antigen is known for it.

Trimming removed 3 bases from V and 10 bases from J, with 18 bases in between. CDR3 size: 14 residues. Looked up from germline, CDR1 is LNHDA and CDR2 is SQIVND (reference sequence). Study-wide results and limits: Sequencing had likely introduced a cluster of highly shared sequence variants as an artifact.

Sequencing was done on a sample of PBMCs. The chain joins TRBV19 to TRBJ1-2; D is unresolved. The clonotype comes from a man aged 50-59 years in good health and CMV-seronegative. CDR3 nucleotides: TGTGCCAGTAGTATCAAGTCTTCATTGGGCGCCTACACCTTC. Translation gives CASSIKSSLGAYTF.